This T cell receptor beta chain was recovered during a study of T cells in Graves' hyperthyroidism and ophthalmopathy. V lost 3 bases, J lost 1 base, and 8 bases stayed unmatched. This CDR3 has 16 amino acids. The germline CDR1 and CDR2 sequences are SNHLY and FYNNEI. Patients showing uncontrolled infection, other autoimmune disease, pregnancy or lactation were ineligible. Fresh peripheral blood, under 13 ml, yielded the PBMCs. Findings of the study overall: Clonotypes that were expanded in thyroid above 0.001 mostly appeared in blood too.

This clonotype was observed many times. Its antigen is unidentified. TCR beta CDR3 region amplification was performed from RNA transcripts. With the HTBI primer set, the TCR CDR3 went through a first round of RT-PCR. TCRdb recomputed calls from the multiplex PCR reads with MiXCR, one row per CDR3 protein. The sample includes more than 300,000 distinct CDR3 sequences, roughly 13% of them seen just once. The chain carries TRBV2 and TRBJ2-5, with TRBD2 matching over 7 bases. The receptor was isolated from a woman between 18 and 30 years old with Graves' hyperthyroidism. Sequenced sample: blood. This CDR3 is CASSDGSGAFQETQYF. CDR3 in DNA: TGTGCCAGCAGTGATGGCAGCGGGGCGTTCCAAGAGACCCAGTACTTC.